Listed below are T cell receptor beta chains from one sample, sequenced in a study of OX40 agonist ivuxolimab in advanced cancers. Using immunoSEQ multiplex PCR, the repertoire was profiled, and TCRdb retains in-frame clones only, with some absent. The profile shows about 77,000 clones, around 90% of them singletons. Here the sequenced sample was CD4+ or CD8+ T cells sorted from blood, taken in a trial of the OX40 agonist ivuxolimab. The source of these receptors is an adult with an advanced solid tumor such as melanoma, head and neck, liver or kidney cancer. Each CDR3 is given with its conserved first and last residue. The D gene is left open where the match is weak. For some rows the clone size is stated as once, few or many, or as a class when expanded; others skip it.

j_call d_call clone_size v_call cdr3_aa cdr3_nt
TRBJ2-3 NA NA TRBV7-3 CASSSRQATDTQYF TGTGCCAGCAGCTCGAGGCAGGCCACAGATACGCAGTATTTT
TRBJ2-1 TRBD1 NA TRBV10-3 CAISESAGTGANEQFF TGTGCCATCAGTGAGTCGGCCGGGACAGGCGCCAATGAGCAGTTCTTC
TRBJ1-4 NA NA TRBV11-2 CASSLVQEKLFF TGTGCCAGCAGCTTAGTCCAGGAAAAACTGTTTTTT
TRBJ2-5 NA NA TRBV9 CASSVDGSRGETQYF TGTGCCAGCAGCGTAGATGGGTCCCGGGGGGAGACCCAGTACTTC
TRBJ1-2 NA NA TRBV19 CASSITARGLGYTF TGTGCCAGTAGTATTACGGCACGGGGGCTTGGCTACACCTTC
TRBJ2-7 TRBD1 once TRBV28 CASSWTGGSYEQYF TGTGCCAGCAGTTGGACAGGGGGTTCCTACGAGCAGTACTTC
TRBJ1-3 NA NA TRBV5-4 CASSWARSSLGNTIYF TGTGCCAGCAGCTGGGCGCGTTCCTCCCTTGGAAACACCATATATTTT
TRBJ2-5 NA NA TRBV5-1 CASSGGGFRETQYF TGCGCCAGCAGCGGAGGGGGCTTCAGAGAGACCCAGTACTTC
TRBJ2-3 TRBD1 NA TRBV5-1 CASSLSSGGKTDTQYF TGCGCCAGCAGCTTGTCTTCAGGGGGCAAGACAGATACGCAGTATTTT
TRBJ2-7 NA NA TRBV7-9 CASSRLGGPHEQYF TGTGCCAGCAGCCGCCTGGGAGGCCCTCACGAGCAGTACTTC
TRBJ2-7 NA NA TRBV21-1 CASSKRPGQGAYEQYF TGTGCCAGCAGCAAACGCCCCGGCCAGGGGGCCTACGAGCAGTACTTC
TRBJ1-1 TRBD1 few TRBV29-1 CSVGQGDTEAFF TGCAGCGTTGGGCAGGGGGACACTGAAGCTTTCTTT
TRBJ1-4 NA NA TRBV11-2 CASSLDWGASGEKLFF TGTGCCAGCAGCTTAGATTGGGGGGCTAGCGGCGAAAAACTGTTTTTT
TRBJ1-2 TRBD1 NA TRBV29-1 CSVATGGQGYTF TGCAGCGTTGCGACAGGGGGCCAGGGCTACACCTTC
TRBJ1-2 TRBD1 NA TRBV5-4 CASSQQGDRGYTF TGTGCCAGCAGCCAACAGGGGGACCGAGGCTACACCTTC
TRBJ2-3 TRBD2 NA TRBV5-1 CASSTGTSVDTQYF TGCGCCAGCAGCACCGGGACTAGCGTAGATACGCAGTATTTT
TRBJ2-1 TRBD2 NA TRBV4-2 CASSQDRTSGSYEQFF TGTGCCAGCAGCCAAGACAGGACTAGCGGGAGCTATGAGCAGTTCTTC
TRBJ1-3 TRBD1 NA TRBV18 CASSPDRHSGNTIYF TGTGCCAGCTCACCGGACAGGCACTCTGGAAACACCATATATTTT
TRBJ2-5 TRBD2 NA TRBV7-2 CASSLALAGGAETQYF TGTGCCAGCAGCTTAGCCCTAGCGGGAGGGGCAGAGACCCAGTACTTC
TRBJ1-4 NA NA TRBV30 CAWSVRQGLDEKLFF TGTGCCTGGAGTGTACGCCAGGGCTTGGATGAAAAACTGTTTTTT
TRBJ2-7 TRBD1 NA TRBV5-1 CASSTRQGAIYEQYF TGCGCCAGCAGCACCCGACAGGGGGCGATCTACGAGCAGTACTTC
TRBJ2-2 TRBD1 NA TRBV6-6 CASSYAGTGAAGELFF TGTGCCAGCAGTTACGCAGGGACAGGGGCGGCCGGGGAGCTGTTTTTT
TRBJ2-5 NA NA TRBV15 CATSRRGLQETQYF TGTGCCACCAGCAGACGGGGCCTCCAAGAGACCCAGTACTTC
TRBJ2-7 TRBD1 NA TRBV20-1 CSANRGPEQYF TGCAGTGCTAACAGGGGACCCGAGCAGTACTTC
TRBJ1-2 NA NA TRBV28 CASSLRTVTNGYTF TGTGCCAGCAGTTTAAGGACAGTTACAAATGGCTACACCTTC
TRBJ2-1 TRBD2 NA TRBV6-5 CASNTGTNSYNEQFF TGTGCCAGCAACACCGGGACTAACTCCTACAATGAGCAGTTCTTC
TRBJ1-4 TRBD1 NA TRBV27 CASRLQGATNEKLFF TGTGCCAGCAGACTACAGGGGGCAACTAATGAAAAACTGTTTTTT
TRBJ1-2 TRBD1 NA TRBV28 CASSIAGGYGYTF TGTGCCAGTAGTATCGCAGGGGGCTATGGCTACACCTTC
TRBJ2-7 NA NA TRBV5-6 CASPEVPSYEQYF TGTGCCAGCCCAGAGGTCCCAAGCTACGAGCAGTACTTC